The following is a TCR beta chain sequence with its context. Its antigen remains unknown. This entry is derived from a study of human T cells and chemical hapten exposure. Study conclusions and caveats: The number of TCRs over 1 in 1000 frequency stayed unchanged after DPC.

Time point reported: pre-sensitization, week 0. Treatment specified: therapeutic diphenylcyclopropenone sensitization with weekly scalp DPC. Germline CDR1 reads SGHDT; CDR2 reads YYEEEE. V lost 1 base and J 6 bases, leaving 10 bases between the germline ends. The CDR3 length is 14 residues. TCRdb re-derived calls from the RACE reads in MiXCR, one entry per CDR3 protein. The sample has 80,000 to 95,000 distinct CDR3 sequences, 9.6% seen once. The chain has TRBV5-6 and TRBJ2-2; either TRBD1 or TRBD2 may supply D (5 bases each). This receptor was taken from a woman between 40 and 55 years old with alopecia areata. Some clones in this sample may be carry-over from other donors' samples. Sequencing used whole blood, obtained in connection with sensitization to the hapten diphenylcyclopropenone (DPC). As DNA, the CDR3 is TGTGCCAGCAGCTTGTTGGGGGACCCCGGGGAGCTGTTTTTT. It translates to CASSLLGDPGELFF.